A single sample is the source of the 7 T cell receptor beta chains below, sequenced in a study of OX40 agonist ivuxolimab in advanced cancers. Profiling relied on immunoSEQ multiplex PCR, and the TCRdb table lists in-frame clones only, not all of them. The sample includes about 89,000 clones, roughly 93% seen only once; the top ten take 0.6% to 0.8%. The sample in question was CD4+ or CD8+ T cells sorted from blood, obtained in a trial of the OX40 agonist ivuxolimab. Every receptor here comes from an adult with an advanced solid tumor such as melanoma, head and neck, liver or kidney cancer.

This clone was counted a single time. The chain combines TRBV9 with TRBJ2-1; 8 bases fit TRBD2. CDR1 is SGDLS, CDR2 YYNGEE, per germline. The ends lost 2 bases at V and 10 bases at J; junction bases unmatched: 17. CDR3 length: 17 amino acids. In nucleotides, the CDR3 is TGTGCCAGCAGCGTGGCCCCTTCTCGGGAGGGACCCAGGGAGCAGTTCTTC. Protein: CASSVAPSREGPREQFF.

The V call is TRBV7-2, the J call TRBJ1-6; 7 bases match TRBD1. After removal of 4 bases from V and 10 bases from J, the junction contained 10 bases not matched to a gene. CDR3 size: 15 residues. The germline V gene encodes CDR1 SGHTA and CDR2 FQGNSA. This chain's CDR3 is CASSSLGRQGSPLHF. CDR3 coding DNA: TGTGCCAGCAGCTCATTGGGACGACAGGGCTCACCCCTCCACTTT.

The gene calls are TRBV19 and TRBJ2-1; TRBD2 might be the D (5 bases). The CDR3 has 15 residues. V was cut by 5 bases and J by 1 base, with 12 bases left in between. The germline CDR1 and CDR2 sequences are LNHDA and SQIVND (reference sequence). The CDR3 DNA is TGTGCCAGTAGTCCCAGCGGACCGTCCTACAATGAGCAGTTCTTC. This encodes CASSPSGPSYNEQFF.

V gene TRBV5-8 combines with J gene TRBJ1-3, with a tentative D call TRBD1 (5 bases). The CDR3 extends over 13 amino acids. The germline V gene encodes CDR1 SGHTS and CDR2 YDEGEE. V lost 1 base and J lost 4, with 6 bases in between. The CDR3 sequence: CASSLNRGNTIYF. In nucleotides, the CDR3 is TGTGCCAGCAGCTTGAACAGGGGAAACACCATATATTTT.

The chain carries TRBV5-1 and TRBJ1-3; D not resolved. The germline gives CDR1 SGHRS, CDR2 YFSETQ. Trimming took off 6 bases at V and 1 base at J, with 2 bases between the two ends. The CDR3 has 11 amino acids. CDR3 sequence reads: CASMSGNTIYF. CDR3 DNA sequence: TGCGCCAGCATGTCTGGAAACACCATATATTTT.

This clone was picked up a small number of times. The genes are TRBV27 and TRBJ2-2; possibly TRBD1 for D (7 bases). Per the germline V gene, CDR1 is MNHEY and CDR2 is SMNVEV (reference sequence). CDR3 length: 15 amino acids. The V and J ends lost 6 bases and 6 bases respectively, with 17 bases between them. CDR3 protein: CASRAGQLRAGELFF. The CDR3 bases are TGTGCCAGCAGGGCGGGACAGCTAAGGGCCGGGGAGCTGTTTTTT.

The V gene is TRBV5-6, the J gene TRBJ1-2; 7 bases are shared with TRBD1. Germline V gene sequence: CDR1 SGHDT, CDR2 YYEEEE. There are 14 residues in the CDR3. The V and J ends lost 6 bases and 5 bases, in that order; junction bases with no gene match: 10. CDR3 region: CASTLGQEYYGYTF. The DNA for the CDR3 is TGTGCCAGCACCCTCGGACAGGAATATTATGGCTACACCTTC. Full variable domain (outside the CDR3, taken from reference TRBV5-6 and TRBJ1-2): DAGVTQSPTHLIKTRGQQVTLRCSPKSGHDTVSWYQQALGQGPQFIFQYYEEEERQRGNFPDRFSGHQFPNYSSELNVNALLLGDSALYLCASTLGQEYYGYTFGSGTRLTVV.